Shown below are 3 T cell receptor beta chains from a single sample sequenced in a study of T-cell reconstitution after alpha-beta-depleted transplantation in children. Preparing the TCRbeta library involved the use of unique molecular identifiers. TCRdb recomputed calls from the PCR reads with MiXCR, one row per CDR3 protein. The table lists about 110,000 distinct CDR3 sequences, around a tenth of them singletons, with less than 40% in the top ten. The sample in question was PBMCs, obtained before TCRalphabeta/CD19-depleted stem cell transplant. Every receptor here comes from a boy between 2 and 10 years old with acute lymphoblastic leukemia, due to receive a stem cell transplant.

There are a few counts of this clonotype. The V and J genes are TRBV20-1 and TRBJ2-7, with D perhaps TRBD1 or TRBD2 (5 bases each). Per the germline V gene, CDR1 is DFQATT and CDR2 is SNEGSKA (reference sequence). Trimming cost V 3 bases and J 5 bases, with 11 bases left between them. The CDR3 consists of 12 residues. This CDR3 reads CSASAGTDEQYF. In DNA, the CDR3 is TGCAGTGCTAGCGCCGGGACCGACGAGCAGTACTTC.

This clonotype has a handful of counts. This rearrangement joins TRBV27 to TRBJ1-3; D may be TRBD1 (5 bases). There are 14 residues in the CDR3. V was pared by 6 bases and J by 3 bases, with 12 bases between. Germline-derived CDR1 and CDR2 are MNHEY and SMNVEV (reference sequence). Written as DNA, the CDR3 is TGTGCCAGCAGAAGTGGGGGGTTTGGAAACACCATATATTTT. It translates to CASRSGGFGNTIYF.

This clonotype appeared many times. The rearrangement links TRBV5-1 to TRBJ2-1; perhaps D is TRBD1 or TRBD2 (5 bases each). The germline gives CDR1 SGHRS, CDR2 YFSETQ. This CDR3 contains 15 residues. The ends were cut back, 7 bases at V and 0 bases at J, with 14 bases in the middle. The CDR3 loop reads CASYRDASSYNEQFF. In DNA form, the CDR3 reads TGCGCCAGCTACCGGGACGCTAGCTCCTACAATGAGCAGTTCTTC.